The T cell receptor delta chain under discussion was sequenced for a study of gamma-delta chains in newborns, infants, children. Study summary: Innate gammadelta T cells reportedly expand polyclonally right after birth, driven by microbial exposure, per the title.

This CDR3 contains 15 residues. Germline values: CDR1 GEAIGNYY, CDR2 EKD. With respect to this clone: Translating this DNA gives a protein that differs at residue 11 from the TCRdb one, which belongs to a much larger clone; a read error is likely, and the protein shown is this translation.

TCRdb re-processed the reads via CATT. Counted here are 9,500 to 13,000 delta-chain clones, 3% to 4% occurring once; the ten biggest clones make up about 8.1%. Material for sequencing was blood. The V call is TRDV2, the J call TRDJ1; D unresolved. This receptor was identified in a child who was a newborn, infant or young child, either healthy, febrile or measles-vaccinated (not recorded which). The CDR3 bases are TGTGCCTGTGACCCTATGGGTCCAGGCACCAATAAACTCATCTTT. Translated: CACDPMGPGTNKLIF.